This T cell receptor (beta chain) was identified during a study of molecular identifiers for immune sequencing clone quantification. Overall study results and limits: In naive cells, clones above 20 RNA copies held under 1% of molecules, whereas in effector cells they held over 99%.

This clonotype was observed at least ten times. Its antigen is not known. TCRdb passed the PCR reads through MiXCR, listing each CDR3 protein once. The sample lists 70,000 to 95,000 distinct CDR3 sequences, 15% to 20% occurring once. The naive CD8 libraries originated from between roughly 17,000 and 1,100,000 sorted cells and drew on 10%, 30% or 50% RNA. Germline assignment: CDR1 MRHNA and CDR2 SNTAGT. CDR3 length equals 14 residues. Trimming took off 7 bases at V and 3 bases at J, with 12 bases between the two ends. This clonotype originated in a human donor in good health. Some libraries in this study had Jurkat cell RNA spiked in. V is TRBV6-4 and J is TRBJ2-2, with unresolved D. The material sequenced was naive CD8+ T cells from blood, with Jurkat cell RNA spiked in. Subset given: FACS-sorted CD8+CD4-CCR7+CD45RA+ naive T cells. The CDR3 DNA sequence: TGTGCCAGCACCCCGACGGCCCACACCGGGGAGCTGTTTTTT. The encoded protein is CASTPTAHTGELFF.